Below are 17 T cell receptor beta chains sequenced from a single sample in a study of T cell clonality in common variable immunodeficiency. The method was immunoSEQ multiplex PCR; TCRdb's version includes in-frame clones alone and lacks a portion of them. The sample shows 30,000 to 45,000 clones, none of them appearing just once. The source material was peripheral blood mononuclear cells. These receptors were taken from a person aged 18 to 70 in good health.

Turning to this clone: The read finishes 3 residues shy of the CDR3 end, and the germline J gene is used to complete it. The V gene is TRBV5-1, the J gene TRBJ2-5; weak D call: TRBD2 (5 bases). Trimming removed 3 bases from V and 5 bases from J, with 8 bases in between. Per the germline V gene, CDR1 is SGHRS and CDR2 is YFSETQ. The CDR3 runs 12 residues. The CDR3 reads CASSWTLETQYF. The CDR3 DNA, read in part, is TGCGCCAGCAGCTGGACTTTGGAGACC.

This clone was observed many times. CDR3 DNA, as far as it was read: TGTGCCAGCTCACCGGGACAGGGGACGAACACTGAA. Residues: CASSPGQGTNTE. The full-length CDR3 reads as CASSPGQGTNTEAFF. The genes are TRBV18 and TRBJ1-1; 10 bases map to TRBD1. The read gets to within 3 residues of the CDR3 end, and the germline J gene fills in the rest. Germline V gene lookup returns CDR1 KGHSH and CDR2 LQKENI. Trimming took 3 bases from V and 1 from J; bases not matched to a gene: 2. The CDR3 loop spans 15 amino acids. The full variable domain, with the rest looked up from reference TRBV18 and TRBJ1-1, is NAGVMQNPRHLVRRRGQEARLRCSPMKGHSHVYWYRQLPEEGLKFMVYLQKENIIDESGMPKERFSAEFPKEGPSILRIQQVVRGDSAAYFCASSPGQGTNTEAFFGQGTRLTVV.

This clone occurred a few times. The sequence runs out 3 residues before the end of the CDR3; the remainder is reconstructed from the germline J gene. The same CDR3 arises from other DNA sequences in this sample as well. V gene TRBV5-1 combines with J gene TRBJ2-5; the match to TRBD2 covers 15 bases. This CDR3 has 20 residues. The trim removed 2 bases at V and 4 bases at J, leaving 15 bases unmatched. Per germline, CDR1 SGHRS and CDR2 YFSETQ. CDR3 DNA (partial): TGCGCCAGCAGCTTCGACCCAGGACTAGCGGGAGGGGAGTCGTCAGAGACC. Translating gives CASSFDPGLAGGESSET. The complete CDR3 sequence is CASSFDPGLAGGESSETQYF.

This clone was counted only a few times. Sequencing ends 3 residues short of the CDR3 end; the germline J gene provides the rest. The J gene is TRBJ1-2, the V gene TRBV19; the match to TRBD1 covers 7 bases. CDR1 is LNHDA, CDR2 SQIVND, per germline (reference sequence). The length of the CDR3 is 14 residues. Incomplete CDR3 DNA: TGTGCCAGTAGTGGGGTGACAGGGCGGAAGGAC. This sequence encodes CASSGVTGRKD. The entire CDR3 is CASSGVTGRKDYTF.

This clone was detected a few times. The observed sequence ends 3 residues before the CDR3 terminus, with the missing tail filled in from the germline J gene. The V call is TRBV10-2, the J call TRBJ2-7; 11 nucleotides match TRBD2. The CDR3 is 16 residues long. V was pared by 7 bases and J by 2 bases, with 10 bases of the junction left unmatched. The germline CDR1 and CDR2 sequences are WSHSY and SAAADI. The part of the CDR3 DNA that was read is TGCGCCAGCAACGCGGGACTAGCGGCCGGAGCCTACGAG. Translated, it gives CASNAGLAAGAYE. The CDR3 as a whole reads CASNAGLAAGAYEQYF.

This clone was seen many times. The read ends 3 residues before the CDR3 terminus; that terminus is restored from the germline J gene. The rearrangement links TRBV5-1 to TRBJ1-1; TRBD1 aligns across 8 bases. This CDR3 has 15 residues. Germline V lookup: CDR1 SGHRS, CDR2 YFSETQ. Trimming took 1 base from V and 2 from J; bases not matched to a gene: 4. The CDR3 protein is CASSLQAGGNTEAFF. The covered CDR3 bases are TGCGCCAGCAGCTTGCAAGCAGGGGGCAACACTGAA.

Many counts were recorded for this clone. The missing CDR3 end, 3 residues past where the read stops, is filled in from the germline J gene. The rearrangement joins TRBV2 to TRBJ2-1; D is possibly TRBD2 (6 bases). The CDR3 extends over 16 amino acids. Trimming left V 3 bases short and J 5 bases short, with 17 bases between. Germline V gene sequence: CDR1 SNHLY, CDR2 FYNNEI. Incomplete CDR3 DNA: TGTGCCAGCAGTGATTTGACTAGGTCGATCGACAATGAG. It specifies CASSDLTRSIDNE. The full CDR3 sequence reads CASSDLTRSIDNEQFF.

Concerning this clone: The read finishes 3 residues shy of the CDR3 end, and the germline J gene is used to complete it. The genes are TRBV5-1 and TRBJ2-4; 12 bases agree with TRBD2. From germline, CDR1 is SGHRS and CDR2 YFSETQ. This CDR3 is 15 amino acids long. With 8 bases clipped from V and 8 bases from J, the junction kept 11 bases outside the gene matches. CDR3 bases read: TGCGCCAGTTGCCGGACTAGCGGGACCTTAGACATT. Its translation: CASCRTSGTLDI. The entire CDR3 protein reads CASCRTSGTLDIQYF.

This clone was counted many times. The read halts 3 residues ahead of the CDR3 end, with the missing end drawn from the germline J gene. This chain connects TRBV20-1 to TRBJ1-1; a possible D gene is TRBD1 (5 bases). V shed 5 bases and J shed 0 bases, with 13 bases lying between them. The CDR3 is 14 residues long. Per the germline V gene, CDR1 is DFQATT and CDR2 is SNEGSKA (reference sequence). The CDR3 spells CSAGQTRVNTEAFF. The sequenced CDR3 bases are TGCAGTGCTGGACAAACAAGGGTGAACACTGAA.

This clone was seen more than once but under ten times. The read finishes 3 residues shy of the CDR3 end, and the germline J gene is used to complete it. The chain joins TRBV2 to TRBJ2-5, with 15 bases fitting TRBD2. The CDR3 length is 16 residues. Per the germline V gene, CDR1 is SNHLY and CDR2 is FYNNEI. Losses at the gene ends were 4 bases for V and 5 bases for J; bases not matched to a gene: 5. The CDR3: CASSVGLAGGGETQYF. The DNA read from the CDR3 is TGTGCCAGCAGTGTGGGACTAGCGGGAGGAGGGGAGACC.

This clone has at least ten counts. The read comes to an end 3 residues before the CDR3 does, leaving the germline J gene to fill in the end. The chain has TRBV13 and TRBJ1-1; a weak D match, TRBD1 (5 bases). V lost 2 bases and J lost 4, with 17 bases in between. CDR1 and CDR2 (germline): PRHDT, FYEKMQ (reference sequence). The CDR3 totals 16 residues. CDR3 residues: CASSLRGSGTFTEAFF. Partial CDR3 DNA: TGTGCCAGCAGCTTAAGGGGATCGGGAACTTTCACTGAA.

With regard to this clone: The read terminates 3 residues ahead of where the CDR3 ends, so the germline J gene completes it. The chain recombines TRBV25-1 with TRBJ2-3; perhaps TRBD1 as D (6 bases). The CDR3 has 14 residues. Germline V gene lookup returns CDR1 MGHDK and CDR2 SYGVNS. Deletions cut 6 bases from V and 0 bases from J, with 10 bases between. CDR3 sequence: CASRDSTSTDTQYF. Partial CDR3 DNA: TGTGCCAGCAGGGACAGTACGAGCACAGATACG. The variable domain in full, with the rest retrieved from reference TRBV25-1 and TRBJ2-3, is EADIYQTPRYLVIGTGKKITLECSQTMGHDKMYWYQQDPGMELHLIHYSYGVNSTEKGDLSSESTVSRIRTEHFPLTLESARPSHTSQYLCASRDSTSTDTQYFGPGTRLTVL.

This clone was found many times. The CDR3 region is CASSVNRGHYNEQFF. CDR3 DNA, as far as it was read: TGTGCCAGCAGCGTCAACAGGGGGCATTACAATGAG. The chain uses TRBV9 and TRBJ2-1, with 9 bases matching TRBD1. With the read ending 3 residues before the CDR3 end, the germline J gene is used to fill in that end. From germline, CDR1 is SGDLS and CDR2 YYNGEE. Unmatched junction bases numbered 4, after V lost 2 bases and J lost 4 bases. This CDR3 contains 15 residues.

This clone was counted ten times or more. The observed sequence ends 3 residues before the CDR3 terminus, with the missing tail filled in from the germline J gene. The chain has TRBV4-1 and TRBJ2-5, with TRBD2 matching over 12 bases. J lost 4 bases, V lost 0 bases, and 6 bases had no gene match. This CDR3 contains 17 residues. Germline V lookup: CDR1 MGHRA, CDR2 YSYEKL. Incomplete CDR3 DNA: TGCGCCAGCAGCCAAGATACGGCTAGCGGGAGGGGAGAGACC. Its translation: CASSQDTASGRGET. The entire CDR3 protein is CASSQDTASGRGETQYF.

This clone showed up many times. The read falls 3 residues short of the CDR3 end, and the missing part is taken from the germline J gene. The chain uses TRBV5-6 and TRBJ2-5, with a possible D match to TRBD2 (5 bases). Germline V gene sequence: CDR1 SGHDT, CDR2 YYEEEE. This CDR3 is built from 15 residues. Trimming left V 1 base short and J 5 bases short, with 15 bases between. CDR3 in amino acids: CASSLTGGPEETQYF. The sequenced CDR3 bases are TGTGCCAGCAGCTTGACTGGCGGGCCGGAGGAGACC.

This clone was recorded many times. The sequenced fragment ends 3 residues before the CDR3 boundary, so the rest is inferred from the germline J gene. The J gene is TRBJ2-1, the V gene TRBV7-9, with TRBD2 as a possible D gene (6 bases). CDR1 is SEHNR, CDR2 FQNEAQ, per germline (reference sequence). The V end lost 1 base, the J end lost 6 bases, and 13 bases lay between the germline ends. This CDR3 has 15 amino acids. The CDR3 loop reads CASSLGSGTPNEQFF. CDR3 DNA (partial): TGTGCCAGCAGCTTAGGCTCCGGGACTCCCAATGAG.

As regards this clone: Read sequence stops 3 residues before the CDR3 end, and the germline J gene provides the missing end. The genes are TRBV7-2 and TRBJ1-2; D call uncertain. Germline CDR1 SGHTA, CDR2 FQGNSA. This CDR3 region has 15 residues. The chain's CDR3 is CASRPRGREAYDYTF. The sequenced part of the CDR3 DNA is TGTGCCAGCAGACCTCGAGGGCGGGAGGCCTACGAC.